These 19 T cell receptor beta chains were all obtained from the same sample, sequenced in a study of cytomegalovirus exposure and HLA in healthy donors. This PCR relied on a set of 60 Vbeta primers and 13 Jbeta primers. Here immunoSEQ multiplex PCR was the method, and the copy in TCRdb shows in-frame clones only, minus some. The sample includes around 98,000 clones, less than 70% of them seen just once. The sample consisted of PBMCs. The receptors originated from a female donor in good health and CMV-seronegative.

The CDR3 DNA reads TGTGCCAGCAGACCCCGCTCGCTTGAGACAGGTAGCAATCAGCCCCAGCATTTT. This gives the protein CASRPRSLETGSNQPQHF. The V gene is TRBV27, the J gene TRBJ1-5, with D possibly TRBD1 on 6 matching bases. V dropped 6 bases and J dropped 0 bases, with 21 bases sitting between them. CDR3 length equals 18 residues. The V gene's germline CDR1 is MNHEY and CDR2 SMNVEV (reference sequence).

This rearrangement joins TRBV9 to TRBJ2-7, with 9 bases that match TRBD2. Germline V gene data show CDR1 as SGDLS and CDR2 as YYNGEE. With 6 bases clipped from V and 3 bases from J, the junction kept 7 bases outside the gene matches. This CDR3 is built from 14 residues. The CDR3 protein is CASTPGTSYYEQYF. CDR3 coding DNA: TGTGCCAGCACCCCCGGGACTAGCTACTACGAGCAGTACTTC.

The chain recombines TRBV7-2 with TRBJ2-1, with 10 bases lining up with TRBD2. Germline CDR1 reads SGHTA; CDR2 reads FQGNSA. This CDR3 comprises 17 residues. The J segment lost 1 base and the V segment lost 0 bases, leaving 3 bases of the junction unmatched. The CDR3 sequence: CASSLAPGLASYNEQFF. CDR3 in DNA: TGTGCCAGCAGCTTAGCTCCGGGACTAGCGTCCTACAATGAGCAGTTCTTC.

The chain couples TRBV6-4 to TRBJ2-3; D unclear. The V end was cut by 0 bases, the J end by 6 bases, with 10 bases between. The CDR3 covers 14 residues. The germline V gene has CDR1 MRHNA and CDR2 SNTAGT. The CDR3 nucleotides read TGTGCCAGCAGTGACTCGAATCAGGTTGATACGCAGTATTTT. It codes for CASSDSNQVDTQYF.

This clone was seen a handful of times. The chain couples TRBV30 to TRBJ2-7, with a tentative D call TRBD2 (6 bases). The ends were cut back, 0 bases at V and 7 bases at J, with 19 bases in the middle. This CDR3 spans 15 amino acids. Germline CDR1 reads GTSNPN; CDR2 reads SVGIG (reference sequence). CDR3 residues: CAWSVRVRAGLEQYF. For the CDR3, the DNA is TGTGCCTGGAGTGTACGAGTCAGAGCGGGCTTGGAGCAGTACTTC.

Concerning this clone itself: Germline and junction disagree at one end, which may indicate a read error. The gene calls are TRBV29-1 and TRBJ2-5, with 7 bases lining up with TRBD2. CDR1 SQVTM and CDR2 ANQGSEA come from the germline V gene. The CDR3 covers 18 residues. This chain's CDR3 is CSVEFTGERGGNQQTQYF. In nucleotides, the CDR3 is TGCAGCGTTGAGTTTACGGGGGAGAGGGGAGGGAACCAACAGACCCAGTACTTC.

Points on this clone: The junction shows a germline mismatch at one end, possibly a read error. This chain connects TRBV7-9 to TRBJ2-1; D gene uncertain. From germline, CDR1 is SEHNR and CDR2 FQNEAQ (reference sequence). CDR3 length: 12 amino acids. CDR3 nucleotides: TGTTCCAGCAGCTTATCCAGCGTGAAGCAGTTCTTC. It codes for CSSSLSSVKQFF.

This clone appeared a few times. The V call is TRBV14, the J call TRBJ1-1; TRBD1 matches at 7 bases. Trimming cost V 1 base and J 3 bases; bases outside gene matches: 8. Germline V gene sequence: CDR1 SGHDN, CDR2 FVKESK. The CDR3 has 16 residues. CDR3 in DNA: TGTGCCAGCAGCCAAGGGGTAGGGGGCCCCTACACTGAAGCTTTCTTT. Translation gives CASSQGVGGPYTEAFF.

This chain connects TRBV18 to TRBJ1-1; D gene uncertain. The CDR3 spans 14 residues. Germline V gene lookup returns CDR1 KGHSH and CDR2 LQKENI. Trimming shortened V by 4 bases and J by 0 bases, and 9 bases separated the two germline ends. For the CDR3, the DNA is TGTGCCAGCTCACTTCGGGAGTTGAACACTGAAGCTTTCTTT. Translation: CASSLRELNTEAFF. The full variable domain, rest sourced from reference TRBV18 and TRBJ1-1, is NAGVMQNPRHLVRRRGQEARLRCSPMKGHSHVYWYRQLPEEGLKFMVYLQKENIIDESGMPKERFSAEFPKEGPSILRIQQVVRGDSAAYFCASSLRELNTEAFFGQGTRLTVV.

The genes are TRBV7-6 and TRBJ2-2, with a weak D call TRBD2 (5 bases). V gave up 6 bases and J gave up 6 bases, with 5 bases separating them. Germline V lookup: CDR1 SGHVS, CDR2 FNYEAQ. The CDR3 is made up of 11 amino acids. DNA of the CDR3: TGTGCCAGCAGGGAGGCCGGGGAGCTGTTTTTT. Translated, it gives CASREAGELFF.

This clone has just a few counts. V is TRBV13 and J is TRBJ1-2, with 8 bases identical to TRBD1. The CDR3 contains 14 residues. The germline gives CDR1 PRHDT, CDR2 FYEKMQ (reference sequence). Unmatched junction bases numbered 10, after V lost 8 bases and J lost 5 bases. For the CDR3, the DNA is TGTGCCAGCGGGTCCCAGGGGGCTTGGTATGGCTACACCTTC. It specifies CASGSQGAWYGYTF. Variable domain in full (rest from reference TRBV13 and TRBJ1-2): AAGVIQSPRHLIKEKRETATLKCYPIPRHDTVYWYQQGPGQDPQFLISFYEKMQSDKGSIPDRFSAQQFSDYHSELNMSSLELGDSALYFCASGSQGAWYGYTFGSGTRLTVV.

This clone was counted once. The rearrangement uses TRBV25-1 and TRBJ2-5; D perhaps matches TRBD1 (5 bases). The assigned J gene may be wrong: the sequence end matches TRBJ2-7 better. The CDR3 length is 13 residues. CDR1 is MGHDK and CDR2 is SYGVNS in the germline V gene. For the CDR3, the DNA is TGTGCCAGCAGTCAGGCTTCAGGGTCCGAGCAGTACTTC. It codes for CASSQASGSEQYF.

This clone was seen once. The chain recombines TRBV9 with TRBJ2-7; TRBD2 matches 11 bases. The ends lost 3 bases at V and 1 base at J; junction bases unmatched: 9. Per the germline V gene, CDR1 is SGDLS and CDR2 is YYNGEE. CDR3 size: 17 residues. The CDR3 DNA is TGTGCCAGCAGCGAGGGACTAGCGGCCCGGGGGTCCTACGAGCAGTACTTC. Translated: CASSEGLAARGSYEQYF.

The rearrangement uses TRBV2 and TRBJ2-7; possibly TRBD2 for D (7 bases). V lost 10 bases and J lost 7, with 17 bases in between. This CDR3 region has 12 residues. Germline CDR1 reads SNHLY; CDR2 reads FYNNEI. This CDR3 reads CATKGGGREQYF. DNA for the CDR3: TGTGCCACCAAAGGGGGGGGTAGGGAGCAGTACTTC.

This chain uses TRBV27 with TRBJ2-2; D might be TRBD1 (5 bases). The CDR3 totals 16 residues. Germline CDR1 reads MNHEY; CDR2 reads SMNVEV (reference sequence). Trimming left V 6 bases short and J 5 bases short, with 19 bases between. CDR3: CASSLLIQGMTGELFF. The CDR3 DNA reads TGTGCCAGCAGCCTCCTTATTCAGGGTATGACCGGGGAGCTGTTTTTT.

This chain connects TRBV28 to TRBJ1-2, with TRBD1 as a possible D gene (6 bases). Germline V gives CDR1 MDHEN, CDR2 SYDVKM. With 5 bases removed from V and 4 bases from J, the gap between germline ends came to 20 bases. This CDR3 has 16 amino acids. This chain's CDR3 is CASSPVGGASSYGYTF. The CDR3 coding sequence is TGTGCCAGCAGTCCCGTTGGGGGGGCCAGTTCCTATGGCTACACCTTC.

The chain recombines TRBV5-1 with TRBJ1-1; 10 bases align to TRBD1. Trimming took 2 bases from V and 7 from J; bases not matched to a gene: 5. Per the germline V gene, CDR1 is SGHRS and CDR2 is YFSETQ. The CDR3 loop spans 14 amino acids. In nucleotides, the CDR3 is TGCGCCAGCAGCTTTAGGACAGGGGGGGGTGAAGCTTTCTTT. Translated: CASSFRTGGGEAFF.

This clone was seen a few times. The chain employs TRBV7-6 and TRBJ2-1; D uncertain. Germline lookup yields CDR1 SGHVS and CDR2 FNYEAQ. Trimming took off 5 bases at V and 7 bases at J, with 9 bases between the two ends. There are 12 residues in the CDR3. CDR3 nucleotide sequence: TGTGCCAGCAGCCGTTCTTTTAATGAGCAGTTCTTC. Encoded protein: CASSRSFNEQFF.

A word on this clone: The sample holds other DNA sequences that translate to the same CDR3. CDR3 sequence: CSVGSGRTYNEQFF. Here the CDR3 DNA reads TGCAGCGTTGGGAGCGGGAGGACCTACAATGAGCAGTTCTTC. V is TRBV29-1 and J is TRBJ2-1; 9 positions match TRBD2. The ends lost 4 bases at V and 2 bases at J; junction bases unmatched: 3. CDR3 length: 14 amino acids. Germline CDR1 reads SQVTM; CDR2 reads ANQGSEA.